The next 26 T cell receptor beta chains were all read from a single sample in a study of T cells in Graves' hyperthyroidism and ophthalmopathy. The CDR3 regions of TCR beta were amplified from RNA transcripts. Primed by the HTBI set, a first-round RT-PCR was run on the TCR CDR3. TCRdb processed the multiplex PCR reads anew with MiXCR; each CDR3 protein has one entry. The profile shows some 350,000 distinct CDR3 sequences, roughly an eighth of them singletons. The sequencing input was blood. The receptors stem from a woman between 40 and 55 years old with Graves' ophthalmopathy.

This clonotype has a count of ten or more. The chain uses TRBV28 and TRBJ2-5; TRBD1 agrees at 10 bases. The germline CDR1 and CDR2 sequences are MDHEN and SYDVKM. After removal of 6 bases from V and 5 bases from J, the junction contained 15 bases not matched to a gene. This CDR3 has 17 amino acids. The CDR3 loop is CASSTSHLRTGGETQYF. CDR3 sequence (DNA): TGTGCCAGCAGCACCTCCCACCTGAGGACAGGGGGGGAGACCCAGTACTTC.

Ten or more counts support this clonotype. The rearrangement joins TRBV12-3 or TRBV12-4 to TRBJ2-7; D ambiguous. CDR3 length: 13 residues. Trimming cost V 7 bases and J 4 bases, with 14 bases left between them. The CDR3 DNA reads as TGTGCCAGCACCCAAGACCCGGAATACGAGCAGTACTTC. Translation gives CASTQDPEYEQYF.

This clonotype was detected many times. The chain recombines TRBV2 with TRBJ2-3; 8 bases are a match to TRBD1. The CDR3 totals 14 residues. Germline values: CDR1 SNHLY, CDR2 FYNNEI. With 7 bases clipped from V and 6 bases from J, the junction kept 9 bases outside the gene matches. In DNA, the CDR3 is TGTGCCAGCATTGGGACAGGTATAAAGGATACGCAGTATTTT. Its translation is CASIGTGIKDTQYF. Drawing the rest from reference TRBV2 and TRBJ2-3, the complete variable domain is EPEVTQTPSHQVTQMGQEVILRCVPISNHLYFYWYRQILGQKVEFLVSFYNNEISEKSEIFDDQFSVERPDGSNFTLKIRSTKLEDSAMYFCASIGTGIKDTQYFGPGTRLTVL.

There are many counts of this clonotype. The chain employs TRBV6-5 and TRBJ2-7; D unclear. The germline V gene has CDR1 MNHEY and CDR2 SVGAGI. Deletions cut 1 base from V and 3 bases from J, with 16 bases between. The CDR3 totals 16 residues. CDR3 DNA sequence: TGTGCCAGCAGTTACTTAGAAATTGGCGAGAGCTACGAGCAGTACTTC. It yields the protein CASSYLEIGESYEQYF.

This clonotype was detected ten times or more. CDR3 protein: CSARENLAGSWQFF. DNA for the CDR3: TGCAGTGCTAGAGAAAATTTGGCGGGGAGCTGGCAGTTCTTC. The V gene is TRBV20-1, the J gene TRBJ2-1; D might be TRBD2 (6 bases). Between the trimmed V and J ends, which lost 0 bases and 12 bases, there was a span of 18 bases. Germline V gene sequence: CDR1 DFQATT, CDR2 SNEGSKA (reference sequence). The length of the CDR3 is 14 residues.

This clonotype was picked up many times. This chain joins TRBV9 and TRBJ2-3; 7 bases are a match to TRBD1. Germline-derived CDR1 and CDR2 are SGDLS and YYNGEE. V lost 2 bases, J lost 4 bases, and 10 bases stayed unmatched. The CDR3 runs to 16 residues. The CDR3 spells CASSVTTGVGPDTQYF. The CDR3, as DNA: TGTGCCAGCAGCGTTACCACAGGGGTTGGACCAGATACGCAGTATTTT.

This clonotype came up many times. CDR3 protein: CASSYPRTAFGYTF. In DNA, the CDR3 is TGTGCCAGCAGCTACCCGCGGACGGCCTTTGGCTACACCTTC. The J gene is TRBJ1-2, the V gene TRBV7-9; D call uncertain. Per the germline V gene, CDR1 is SEHNR and CDR2 is FQNEAQ (reference sequence). Trimming cost V 4 bases and J 7 bases, with 16 bases left between them. The CDR3 loop spans 14 amino acids.

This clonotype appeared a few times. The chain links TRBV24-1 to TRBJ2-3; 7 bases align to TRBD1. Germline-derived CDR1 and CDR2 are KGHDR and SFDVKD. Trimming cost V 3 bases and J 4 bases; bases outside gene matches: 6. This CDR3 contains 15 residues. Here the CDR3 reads CATSDPTGAADTQYF. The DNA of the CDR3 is TGTGCCACCAGTGATCCCACAGGGGCAGCAGATACGCAGTATTTT.

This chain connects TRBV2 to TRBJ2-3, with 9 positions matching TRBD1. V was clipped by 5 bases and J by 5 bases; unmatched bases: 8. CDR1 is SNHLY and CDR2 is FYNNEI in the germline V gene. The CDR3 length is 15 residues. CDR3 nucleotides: TGTGCCAGCAGTCGGGACAGGGAACACAGAGATACGCAGTATTTT. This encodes CASSRDREHRDTQYF.

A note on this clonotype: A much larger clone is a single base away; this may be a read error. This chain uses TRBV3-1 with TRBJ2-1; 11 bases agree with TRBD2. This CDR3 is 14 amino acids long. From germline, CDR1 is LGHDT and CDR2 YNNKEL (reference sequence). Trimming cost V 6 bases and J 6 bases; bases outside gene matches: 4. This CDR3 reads CASSRTSGGNEQFF. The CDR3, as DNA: TGTGCCAGCAGTCGAACTAGCGGGGGCAATGAGCAGTTCTTC.

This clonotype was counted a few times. The CDR3 DNA is TGTGCCAGCAGCACACCGGGACAGACGAACACTGAAGCTTTCTTT. It is translated as CASSTPGQTNTEAFF. The chain is built from TRBV5-4 and TRBJ1-1; 7 nucleotides match TRBD1. Germline assignment: CDR1 SGHNT and CDR2 YYREEE (reference sequence). This CDR3 region has 15 residues. The trim removed 4 bases at V and 1 base at J, leaving 7 bases unmatched.

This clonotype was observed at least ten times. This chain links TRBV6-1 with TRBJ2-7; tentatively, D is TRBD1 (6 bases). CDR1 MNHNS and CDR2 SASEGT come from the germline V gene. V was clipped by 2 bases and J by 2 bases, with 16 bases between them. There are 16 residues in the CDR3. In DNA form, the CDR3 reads TGTGCCAGCAGTGAACCTAGACAGGCAGTCACCTACGAGCAGTACTTC. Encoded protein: CASSEPRQAVTYEQYF.

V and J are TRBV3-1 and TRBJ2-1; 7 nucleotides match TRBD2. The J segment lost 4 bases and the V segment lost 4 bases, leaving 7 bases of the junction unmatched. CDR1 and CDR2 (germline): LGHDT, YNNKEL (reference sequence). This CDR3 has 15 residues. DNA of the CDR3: TGTGCCAGCAGCCGCTCCTTGGGACTATACAATGAGCAGTTCTTC. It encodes CASSRSLGLYNEQFF.

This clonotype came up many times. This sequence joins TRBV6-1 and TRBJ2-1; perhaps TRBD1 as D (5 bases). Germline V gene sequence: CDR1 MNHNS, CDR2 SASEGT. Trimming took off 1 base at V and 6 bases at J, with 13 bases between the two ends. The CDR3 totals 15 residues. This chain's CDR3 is CASSEGTFRLNEQFF. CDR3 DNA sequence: TGTGCCAGCAGTGAAGGGACATTTCGGCTCAATGAGCAGTTCTTC.

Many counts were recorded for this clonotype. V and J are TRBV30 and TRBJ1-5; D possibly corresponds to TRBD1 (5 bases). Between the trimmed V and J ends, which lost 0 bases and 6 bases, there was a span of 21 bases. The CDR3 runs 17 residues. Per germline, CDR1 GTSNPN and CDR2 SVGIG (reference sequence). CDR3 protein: CAWSVGFGAGRGQPQHF. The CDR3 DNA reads TGTGCCTGGAGTGTAGGGTTTGGCGCAGGGAGGGGTCAGCCCCAGCATTTT.

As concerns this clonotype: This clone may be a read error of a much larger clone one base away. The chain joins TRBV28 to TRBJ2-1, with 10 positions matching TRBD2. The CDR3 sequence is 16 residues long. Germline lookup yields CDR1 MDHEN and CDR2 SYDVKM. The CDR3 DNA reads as TGTGCCAGCAGTTTATCTAGCGGGAGAACGTACAATGAGCAGCTCTTC. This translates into CASSLSSGRTYNEQLF.

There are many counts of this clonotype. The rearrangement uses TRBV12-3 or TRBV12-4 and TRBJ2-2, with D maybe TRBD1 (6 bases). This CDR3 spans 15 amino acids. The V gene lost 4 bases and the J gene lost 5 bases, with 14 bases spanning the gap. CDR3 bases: TGTGCCAGCAGTTCCTACAGGGATTTTACCGGGGAGCTGTTTTTT. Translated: CASSSYRDFTGELFF.

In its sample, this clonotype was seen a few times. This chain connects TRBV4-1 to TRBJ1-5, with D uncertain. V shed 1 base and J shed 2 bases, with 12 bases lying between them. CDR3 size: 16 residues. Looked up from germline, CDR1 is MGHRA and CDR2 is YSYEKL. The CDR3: CASSQGPGWGNQPQHF. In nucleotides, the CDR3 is TGCGCCAGCAGCCAAGGCCCGGGATGGGGCAATCAGCCCCAGCATTTT.

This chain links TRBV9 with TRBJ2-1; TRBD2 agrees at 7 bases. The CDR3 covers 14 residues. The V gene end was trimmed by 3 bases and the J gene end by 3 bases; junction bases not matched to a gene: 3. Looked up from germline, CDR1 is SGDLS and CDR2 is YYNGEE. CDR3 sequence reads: CASSASGLYNEQFF. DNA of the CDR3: TGTGCCAGCAGCGCTAGCGGCCTCTACAATGAGCAGTTCTTC.

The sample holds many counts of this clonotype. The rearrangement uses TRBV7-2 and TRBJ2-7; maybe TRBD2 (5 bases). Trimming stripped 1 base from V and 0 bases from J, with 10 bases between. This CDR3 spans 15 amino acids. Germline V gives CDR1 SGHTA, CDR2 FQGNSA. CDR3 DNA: TGTGCCAGCAGCTTAGGGTGGGAGAGCTCCTACGAGCAGTACTTC. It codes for CASSLGWESSYEQYF.

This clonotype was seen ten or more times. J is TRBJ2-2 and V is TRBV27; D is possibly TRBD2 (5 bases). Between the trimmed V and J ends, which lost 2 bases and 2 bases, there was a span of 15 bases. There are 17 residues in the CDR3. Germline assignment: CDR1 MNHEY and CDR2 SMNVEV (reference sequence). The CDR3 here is CASSLTYRTANTGELFF. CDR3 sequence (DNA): TGTGCCAGCAGTTTAACCTATCGGACTGCAAACACCGGGGAGCTGTTTTTT.

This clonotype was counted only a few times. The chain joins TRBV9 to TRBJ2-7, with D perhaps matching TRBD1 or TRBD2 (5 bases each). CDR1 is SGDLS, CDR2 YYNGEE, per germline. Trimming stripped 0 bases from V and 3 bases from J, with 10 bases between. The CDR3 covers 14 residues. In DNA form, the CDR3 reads TGTGCCAGCAGCGTAGGAGGGGCTTTCTACGAGCAGTACTTC. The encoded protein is CASSVGGAFYEQYF. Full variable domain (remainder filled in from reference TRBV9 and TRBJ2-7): DSGVTQTPKHLITATGQRVTLRCSPRSGDLSVYWYQQSLDQGLQFLIQYYNGEERAKGNILERFSAQQFPDLHSELNLSSLELGDSALYFCASSVGGAFYEQYFGPGTRLTVT.

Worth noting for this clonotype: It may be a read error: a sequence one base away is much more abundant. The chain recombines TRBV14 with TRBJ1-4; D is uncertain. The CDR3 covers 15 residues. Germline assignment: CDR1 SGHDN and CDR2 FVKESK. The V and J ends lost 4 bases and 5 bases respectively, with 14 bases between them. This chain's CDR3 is CASSPQQRGNEKLFF. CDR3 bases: TGTGCCAGCAGCCCTCAACAGCGAGGGAATGAAAAACTGTTTTTT. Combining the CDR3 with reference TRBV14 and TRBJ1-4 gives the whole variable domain EAGVTQFPSHSVIEKGQTVTLRCDPISGHDNLYWYRRVMGKEIKFLLHFVKESKQDESGMPNNRFLAERTGGTYSTLKVQPAELEDSGVYFCASSPQQRGNEKLFFGSGTQLSVL.

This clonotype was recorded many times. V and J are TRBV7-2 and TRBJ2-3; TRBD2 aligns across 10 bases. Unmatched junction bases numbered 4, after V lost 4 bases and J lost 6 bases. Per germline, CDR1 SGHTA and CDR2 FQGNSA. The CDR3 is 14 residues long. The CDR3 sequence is CASSSQAGGDTQYF. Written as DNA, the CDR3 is TGTGCCAGCAGCTCCCAAGCGGGGGGGGATACGCAGTATTTT. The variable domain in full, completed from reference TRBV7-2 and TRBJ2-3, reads GAGVSQSPSNKVTEKGKDVELRCDPISGHTALYWYRQSLGQGLEFLIYFQGNSAPDKSGLPSDRFSAERTGGSVSTLTIQRTQQEDSAVYLCASSSQAGGDTQYFGPGTRLTVL.

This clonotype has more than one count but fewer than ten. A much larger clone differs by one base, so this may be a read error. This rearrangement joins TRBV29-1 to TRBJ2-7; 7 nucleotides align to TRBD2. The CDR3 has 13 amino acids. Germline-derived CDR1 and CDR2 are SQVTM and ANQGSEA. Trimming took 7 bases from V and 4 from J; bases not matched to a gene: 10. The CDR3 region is CSAEAGVGYEQYF. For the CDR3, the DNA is TGCAGCGCTGAGGCGGGAGTCGGGTACGAGCAGTACTTC.

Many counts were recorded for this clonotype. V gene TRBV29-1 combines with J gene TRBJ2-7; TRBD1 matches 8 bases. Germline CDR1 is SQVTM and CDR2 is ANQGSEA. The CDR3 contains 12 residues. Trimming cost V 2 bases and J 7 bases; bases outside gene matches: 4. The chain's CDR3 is CSVEQQGGEQYF. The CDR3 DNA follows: TGCAGCGTTGAACAACAGGGGGGTGAGCAGTACTTC.